Below, one T cell receptor beta chain is given with its context. This likely reflects a read error, since a far larger clone is one base away. CDR3 length: 13 amino acids. Germline lookup yields CDR1 MNHEY and CDR2 SMNVEV (reference sequence). TCRdb re-called the 5' RACE reads through MiXCR, storing one row per CDR3 protein. The repertoire holds approximately 890,000 distinct CDR3 sequences, with approximately 13% as singletons. The sample comes from a study of identical twins. This sample was also put to use in a study of yellow fever vaccine responses in identical twins.

The J gene is TRBJ2-7, the V gene TRBV27, with 7 bases that match TRBD1. The sequence was obtained from a young woman in good health. Sequencing was done on a sample of PBMCs. The CDR3 nucleotides read TGTGCCAGCAGTTTAAGACAGGGCTACAAGCAGTACTTC. Encoded protein: CASSLRQGYKQYF.